This T cell receptor beta chain came from a study of shared clonotypes between healthy human individuals. Naive CD8 isolation took CD45RO-negative cells positively selected for CCR7 and excluded terminally differentiated effector memory CD45RA+ cells. The sorted-subset replicate PCRs were given 200 ng DNA, which is tens of thousands of T cell genomes. As originally analysed: Sequence data from immunoSEQ were junction-only and lacked quality scores; consequently, filtering differed. Clones were read by immunoSEQ multiplex PCR, and TCRdb kept only the in-frame ones, dropping some. V, J and clone size reflect that table, while D and trimming were determined from the DNA. The table lists about 580,000 clones, 98% of them singletons. The sample holds one count of this clone. Its target is not known. CDR1 SNHLY and CDR2 FYNNEI come from the germline V gene. The CDR3 has 13 amino acids. Trimming cost V 6 bases and J 2 bases, with 10 bases left between them.

Overall study results and limits: Among non-shared clonotypes, generation probabilities were lower than among those shared by all four donors. Sharing across a few donors was seen in about 5% of naive CD4 clonotypes.

This chain links TRBV2 with TRBJ1-1; D is possibly TRBD1 (6 bases). The clonotype was recovered from a man aged 30 to 39 in good health. Sequenced input: naive CD8+ T cells sorted from blood. This chain's CDR3 is CASRPQGNTEAFF. CDR3 DNA: TGTGCCAGCAGACCACAGGGAAACACTGAAGCTTTCTTT.